The 12 T cell receptor beta chains in this list originate from one sample, sequenced in a study of molecular identifiers for immune sequencing clone quantification. TCRdb redid the calling of the PCR reads with MiXCR, one entry per CDR3 protein. The sample includes roughly 320,000 distinct CDR3 sequences, about 22% of them seen just once. Sequencing input: naive CD8+ T cells from blood, with Jurkat cell RNA spiked in. Subset defined: FACS-sorted CD8+CD4-CCR7+CD45RA+ naive T cells. The receptors shown here come from a human donor in good health. Some libraries in this study had Jurkat cell RNA spiked in.

The rearrangement links TRBV10-3 to TRBJ2-3; no firm D call. The CDR3 totals 10 residues. CDR1 is ENHRY, CDR2 SYGVKD, per germline. Trimming took off 11 bases at V and 1 base at J, with 4 bases between the two ends. In nucleotides, the CDR3 is TGTGCCGCGGGCACAGATACGCAGTATTTT. Its protein product is CAAGTDTQYF.

This clonotype was picked up many times. The CDR3 protein is CASSKGSRDYTDTQYF. CDR3 nucleotide sequence: TGTGCCAGTAGTAAGGGGAGTAGGGACTACACAGATACGCAGTATTTT. This chain links TRBV19 with TRBJ2-3; the match to TRBD2 covers 7 bases. V shed 4 bases and J 2 bases; nucleotides not matched to a gene: 9. Germline CDR1 reads LNHDA; CDR2 reads SQIVND (reference sequence). The CDR3 sequence is 16 residues long.

On this clonotype: Possible read error: a much larger clone is one base away. The CDR3 does not end in the conserved phenylalanine or tryptophan, so this is likely a read error. The chain is built from TRBV4-1 and TRBJ2-1; tentative D call: TRBD1 (6 bases). The CDR3 is made up of 15 amino acids. Per the germline V gene, CDR1 is MGHRA and CDR2 is YSYEKL. V was pared by 6 bases and J by 5 bases, with 17 bases between. This CDR3 is CASSFNRAPDNEQFL. The CDR3 nucleotides read TGCGCCAGCAGTTTTAACAGGGCACCGGACAATGAGCAGTTCCTC.

This clonotype was observed at least ten times. The V call is TRBV20-1, the J call TRBJ2-5; 9 bases align to TRBD2. This CDR3 contains 18 residues. Germline lookup yields CDR1 DFQATT and CDR2 SNEGSKA (reference sequence). Unmatched junction bases numbered 17, after V lost 6 bases and J lost 0 bases. The CDR3 DNA sequence: TGCAGTGCCCCTGATAGCCAGCGGGAGGCCACGTACCAAGAGACCCAGTACTTC. Translation gives CSAPDSQREATYQETQYF.

This clonotype was counted many times. CDR3 in amino acids: CASSNYNEQFF. The DNA for the CDR3 is TGTGCCAGCAGTAACTACAATGAGCAGTTCTTC. The gene calls are TRBV11-2 and TRBJ2-1; no reliable D call. Germline lookup yields CDR1 SGHAT and CDR2 FQNNGV. The CDR3 has 11 amino acids. Trimming stripped 6 bases from V and 3 bases from J, with 3 bases between.

As to this clonotype: A much larger clone differs from this one at a single base, so this may be a read error. The genes are TRBV20-1 and TRBJ2-5; the D call may be TRBD1 or TRBD2 (6 bases each). This CDR3 has 16 residues. The germline V gene has CDR1 DFQATT and CDR2 SNEGSKA (reference sequence). The CDR3 sequence: CSAGDNYGGTPRTQYF. As DNA, the CDR3 is TGCAGTGCTGGAGATAATTACGGGGGCACCCCTCGGACCCAGTACTTC.

This clonotype showed up many times. The chain uses TRBV14 and TRBJ2-3; tentatively, D is TRBD1 (5 bases). The CDR3 runs to 14 residues. Trimming stripped 0 bases from V and 6 bases from J, with 10 bases between. Looked up from germline, CDR1 is SGHDN and CDR2 is FVKESK. CDR3 nucleotides: TGTGCCAGCAGCCAAGATCTAGGGGTTGATACGCAGTATTTT. Protein product: CASSQDLGVDTQYF.

In its sample, this clonotype was seen many times. This chain links TRBV4-3 with TRBJ2-7; possibly TRBD1 or TRBD2 for D (6 bases each). The CDR3 length is 15 residues. Trimming removed 0 bases from V and 0 bases from J, with 9 bases in between. Germline values: CDR1 LGHNA, CDR2 YSLEER. CDR3 in DNA: TGCGCCAGCAGCCAAGATCGGGGGCTCTCCTACGAGCAGTACTTC. It translates to CASSQDRGLSYEQYF.

V gene TRBV12-3 or TRBV12-4 combines with J gene TRBJ2-3, with 10 positions matching TRBD2. The CDR3 has 18 amino acids. J lost 0 bases, V lost 3 bases, and 9 bases had no gene match. In DNA, the CDR3 is TGTGCCAGCAGTTTTATGCCGGAGACTAGCGGGAGCACAGATACGCAGTATTTT. Its protein is CASSFMPETSGSTDTQYF.

This clonotype was picked up a small number of times. V is TRBV6-2 or TRBV6-3 and J is TRBJ2-5, with D unresolved. V lost 0 bases and J 3 bases, leaving 26 bases between the germline ends. The CDR3 extends over 20 amino acids. From germline, CDR1 is MNHEY and CDR2 SVGEGT. CDR3: CASSYSFTLGYSAKEETQYF. DNA for the CDR3: TGTGCCAGCAGTTACTCGTTCACGTTGGGCTACTCGGCGAAAGAAGAGACCCAGTACTTC.

This clonotype appeared many times. The chain has TRBV5-1 and TRBJ1-1; 11 bases are shared with TRBD1. The CDR3 extends over 15 amino acids. Germline assignment: CDR1 SGHRS and CDR2 YFSETQ. V lost 4 bases, J lost 3 bases, and 5 bases stayed unmatched. The CDR3 bases are TGCGCCAGCAGCCCGTGGACAGGGGGCTACACTGAAGCTTTCTTT. Translated: CASSPWTGGYTEAFF.

The table lists this clonotype with many counts. The rearrangement joins TRBV13 to TRBJ2-6; D perhaps matches TRBD1 (5 bases). CDR1 and CDR2 (germline): PRHDT, FYEKMQ (reference sequence). V lost 5 bases to trimming and J lost 1 base, with 12 bases between them. The CDR3 extends over 16 amino acids. CDR3 in amino acids: CASSLQVVSGANVLTF. The CDR3 nucleotides are TGTGCCAGCAGCCTACAGGTTGTATCTGGGGCCAACGTCCTGACTTTC.